The rows below give T cell receptor beta chains drawn from one sample of a study of Ad26.COV2.S vaccination and SARS-CoV-2 variants. Repertoires were generated with immunoSEQ multiplex PCR, while TCRdb's copy carries only in-frame clones and drops some. Among about 680,000 clones listed, 80% to 90% were seen once. The sample in question was peripheral blood, obtained in a trial of Ad26.COV2.S vaccine versus placebo. Receptor source: a person between 18 and 60 years old who received the Ad26.COV2.S COVID-19 vaccine or a placebo. Each CDR3 is given with its conserved first and last residue. D genes are given only for firm matches. Only some rows state a clone size, as once, few, many or a class for expanded clones.

>NA|TRBV19|NA|TRBJ2-7
TGTGCCAGTAGAGAAAAGAGTTCCTACGAGCAGTACTTC
CASREKSSYEQYF
>once|TRBV7-7|NA|TRBJ2-5
TGTGCCAGCAGCTTAGATGGGAGGGAGACCCAGTACTTC
CASSLDGRETQYF
>NA|TRBV20-1|NA|TRBJ1-2
TGCAGTGCTCGAGATGCCGGCGGCTACACCTTC
CSARDAGGYTF
>once|TRBV5-1|NA|TRBJ2-1
TGCGCCAGCAGCGGGGGACCCTACAATGAGCAGTTCTTC
CASSGGPYNEQFF
>NA|TRBV10-3|TRBD2|TRBJ2-2
TGTGCCATCAGTGGTGGACTAGTTGGGACCGGGGAGCTGTTTTTT
CAISGGLVGTGELFF
>NA|TRBV11-1|TRBD1|TRBJ2-5
TGTGCCAGCAGCTTAGTATTGACAGGGGAAGAGACCCAGTACTTC
CASSLVLTGEETQYF
>NA|TRBV25-1|NA|TRBJ1-5
TGTGCCAGCAGTGAAGGCGGGGCCCGCAGGCCCCAGCATTTT
CASSEGGARRPQHF
>NA|TRBV3-1/TRBV3-2|NA|TRBJ2-5
TGTGCCAGTACAGGGTCTCAAGAGACCCAGTACTTC
CASTGSQETQYF
>NA|TRBV6-5|NA|TRBJ1-1
TGTGCCAGCGGCCCCCGGGAAACCCATGGAGCTTTCTTT
CASGPRETHGAFF
>NA|TRBV6-5|TRBD1|TRBJ2-7
TGTGCCAGCAGTTTGATACAGGGGGCCTCCTACGAGCAGTACTTC
CASSLIQGASYEQYF
>NA|TRBV19|TRBD2|TRBJ2-2
TGTGCCAGTAGAGGGGTAGCGGGCACCGGGGAGCTGTTTTTT
CASRGVAGTGELFF
>NA|TRBV4-3|NA|TRBJ1-5
TGCGCCAGCAGCCCCCGGATGGGTTGGCATCAGCCCCAGCATTTT
CASSPRMGWHQPQHF
>NA|TRBV7-9|NA|TRBJ2-7
TGTGCCAGCAGCCCCTGGGTAGCGGTACCCCACGAGCAGTACTTC
CASSPWVAVPHEQYF
>NA|TRBV30|NA|TRBJ2-7
TGTGCCTGGACCGGGGGGACAGCATCCCTCCACGAGCAGTACTTC
CAWTGGTASLHEQYF
>NA|TRBV2|NA|TRBJ1-5
TGTGCCAGCAGGGCCGGGACTAGCAATCAGCCCCAGCATTTT
CASRAGTSNQPQHF
>NA|TRBV18|TRBD1|TRBJ2-7
TGTGCCAGCTCACCCCTCCCACCCGGGACAGGGACCTACGAGCAGTACTTC
CASSPLPPGTGTYEQYF
>NA|TRBV5-8|TRBD2|TRBJ2-7
TGTGCCAGCGAGGGACTAGCGGGAGGCCTCTACGAGCAGTACTTC
CASEGLAGGLYEQYF